One sample yielded the 2 T cell receptor beta chains listed below, sequenced in a study of blood T cell repertoires in COVID-19. Clones were sequenced by immunoSEQ multiplex PCR, and TCRdb holds only the in-frame ones, with some missing. The sample holds a few hundred thousand clones, about 84% seen once. Material for sequencing was PBMCs or T cells enriched from blood (not recorded which). All receptors derive from a woman between 40 and 50 years old with acute COVID-19.

This chain links TRBV7-3 with TRBJ2-2, with D uncertain. The CDR3 contains 15 residues. V was shortened by 0 bases and J by 1 base, with 6 bases between the two germline ends. The germline gives CDR1 SGHTA, CDR2 FQGTGA. The CDR3 DNA follows: TGTGCCAGCAGCTTAACCCCGGTGAACACCGGGGAGCTGTTTTTT. Its translation is CASSLTPVNTGELFF.

This clone appeared many times. This specimen includes other DNA sequences encoding the same CDR3. The gene calls are TRBV18 and TRBJ1-2, with 10 bases fitting TRBD1. From germline, CDR1 is KGHSH and CDR2 LQKENI. V lost 3 bases and J lost 5; bases outside the gene matches: 3. The CDR3 has 14 amino acids. The CDR3: CASSPGTGEYGYTF. The CDR3 DNA reads as TGTGCCAGCTCACCGGGGACAGGGGAATATGGCTACACCTTC.